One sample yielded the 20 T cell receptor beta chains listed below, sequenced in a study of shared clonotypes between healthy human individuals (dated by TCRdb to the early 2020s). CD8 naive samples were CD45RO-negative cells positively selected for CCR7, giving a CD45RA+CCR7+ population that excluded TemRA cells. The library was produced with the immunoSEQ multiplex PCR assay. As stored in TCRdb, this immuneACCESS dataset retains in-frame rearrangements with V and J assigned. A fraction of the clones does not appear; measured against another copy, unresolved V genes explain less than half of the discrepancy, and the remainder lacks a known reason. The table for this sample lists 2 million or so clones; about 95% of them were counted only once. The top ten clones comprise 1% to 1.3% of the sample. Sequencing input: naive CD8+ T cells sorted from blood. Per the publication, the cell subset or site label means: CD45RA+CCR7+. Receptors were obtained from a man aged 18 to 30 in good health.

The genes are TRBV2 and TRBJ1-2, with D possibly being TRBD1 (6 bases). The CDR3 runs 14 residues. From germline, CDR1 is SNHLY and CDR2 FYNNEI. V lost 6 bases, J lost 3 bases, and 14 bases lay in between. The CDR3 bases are TGTGCCAGCAGCCACAAGGACAGCTACTATGGCTACACCTTC. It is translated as CASSHKDSYYGYTF.

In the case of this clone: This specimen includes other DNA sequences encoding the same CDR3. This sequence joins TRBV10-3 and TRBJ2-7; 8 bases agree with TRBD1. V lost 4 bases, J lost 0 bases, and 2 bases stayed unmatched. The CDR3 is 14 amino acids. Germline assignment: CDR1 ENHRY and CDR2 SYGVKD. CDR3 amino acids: CAISGQGSSYEQYF. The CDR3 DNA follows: TGTGCCATCAGTGGACAGGGGTCCTCCTACGAGCAGTACTTC.

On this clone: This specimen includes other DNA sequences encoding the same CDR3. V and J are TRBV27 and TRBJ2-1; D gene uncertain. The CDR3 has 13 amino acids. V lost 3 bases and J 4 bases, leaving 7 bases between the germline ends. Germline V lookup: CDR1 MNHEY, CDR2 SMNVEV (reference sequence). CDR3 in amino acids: CASSLDGYNEQFF. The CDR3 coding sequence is TGTGCCAGCAGTTTGGACGGGTACAATGAGCAGTTCTTC.

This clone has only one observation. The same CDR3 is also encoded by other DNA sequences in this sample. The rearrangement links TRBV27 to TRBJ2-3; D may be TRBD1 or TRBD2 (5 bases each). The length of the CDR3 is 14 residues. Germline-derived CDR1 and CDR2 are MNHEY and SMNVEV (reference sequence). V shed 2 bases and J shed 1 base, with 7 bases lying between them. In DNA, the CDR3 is TGTGCCAGCAGTTTAGTGGGGGGCACAGATACGCAGTATTTT. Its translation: CASSLVGGTDTQYF.

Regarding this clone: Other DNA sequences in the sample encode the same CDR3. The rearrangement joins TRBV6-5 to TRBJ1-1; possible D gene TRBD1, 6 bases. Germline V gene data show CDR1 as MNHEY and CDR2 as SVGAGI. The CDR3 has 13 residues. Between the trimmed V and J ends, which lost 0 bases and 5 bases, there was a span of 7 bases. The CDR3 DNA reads TGTGCCAGCAGTTACTCGACAGGTACTGAAGCTTTCTTT. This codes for CASSYSTGTEAFF.

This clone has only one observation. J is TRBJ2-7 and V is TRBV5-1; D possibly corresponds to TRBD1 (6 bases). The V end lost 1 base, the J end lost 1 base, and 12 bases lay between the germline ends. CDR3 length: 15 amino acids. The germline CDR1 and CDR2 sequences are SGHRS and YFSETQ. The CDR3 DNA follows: TGCGCCAGCAGCTTGAATTGGGGGCAATCCTACGAGCAGTACTTC. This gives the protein CASSLNWGQSYEQYF.

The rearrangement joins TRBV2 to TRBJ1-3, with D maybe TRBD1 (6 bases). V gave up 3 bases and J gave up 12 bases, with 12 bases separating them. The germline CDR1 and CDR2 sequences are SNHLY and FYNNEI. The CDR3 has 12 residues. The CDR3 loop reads CASSDALDSIYF. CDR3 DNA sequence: TGTGCCAGCAGTGATGCTTTGGACAGCATATATTTT.

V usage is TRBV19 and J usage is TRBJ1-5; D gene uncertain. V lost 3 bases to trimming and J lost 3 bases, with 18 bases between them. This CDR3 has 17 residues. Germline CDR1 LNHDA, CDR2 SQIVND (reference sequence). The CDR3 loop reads CASSMAPRVVANQPQHF. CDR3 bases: TGTGCCAGTAGTATGGCCCCTCGGGTGGTAGCCAATCAGCCCCAGCATTTT.

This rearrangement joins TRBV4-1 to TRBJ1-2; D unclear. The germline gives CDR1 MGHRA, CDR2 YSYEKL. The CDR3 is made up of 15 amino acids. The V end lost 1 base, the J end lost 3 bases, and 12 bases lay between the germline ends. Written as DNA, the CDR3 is TGCGCCAGCAGCCAAGTTGGTTCCAGTGACTATGGCTACACCTTC. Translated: CASSQVGSSDYGYTF.

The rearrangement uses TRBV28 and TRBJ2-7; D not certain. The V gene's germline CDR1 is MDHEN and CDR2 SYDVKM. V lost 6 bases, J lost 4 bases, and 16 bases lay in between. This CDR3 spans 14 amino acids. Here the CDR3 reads CASSSGLYPYEQYF. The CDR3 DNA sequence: TGTGCCAGCAGCTCCGGCCTATACCCATACGAGCAGTACTTC.

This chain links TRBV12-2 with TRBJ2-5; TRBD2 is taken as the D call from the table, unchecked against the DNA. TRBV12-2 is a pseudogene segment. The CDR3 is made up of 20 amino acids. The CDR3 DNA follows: TGTGCAAGTCGCTTAGATCGGTGGCTAGCGGGAGGGCCGCGACAAGAGACCCAGTACTTC. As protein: CASRLDRWLAGGPRQETQYF.

The CDR3 nucleotides read TGTGCCAGCAGCTTATTGAGCCAGAACACCGGGGAGCTGTTTTTT. Translation gives CASSLLSQNTGELFF. The chain uses TRBV7-9 and TRBJ2-2; D not certain. Germline lookup yields CDR1 SEHNR and CDR2 FQNEAQ (reference sequence). The CDR3 is 15 amino acids. Trimming pared 2 bases from V and 1 base from J, leaving 8 bases between.

The CDR3 is CASSQVIDRDTGELFF. DNA for the CDR3: TGCGCCAGCAGCCAAGTGATCGACAGGGACACCGGGGAGCTGTTTTTT. The rearrangement uses TRBV4-1 and TRBJ2-2, with 7 bases identical to TRBD1. The CDR3 runs to 16 residues. V trimming: 1 base; J trimming: 3 bases; junction bases outside the gene matches: 5. The V gene's germline CDR1 is MGHRA and CDR2 YSYEKL.

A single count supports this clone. The CDR3 region is CASSQVGTNQPQHF. Written as DNA, the CDR3 is TGCGCCAGCAGCCAAGTAGGGACCAATCAGCCCCAGCATTTT. This chain uses TRBV4-3 with TRBJ1-5; TRBD1 might be the D (5 bases). CDR3 size: 14 residues. CDR1 LGHNA and CDR2 YSLEER come from the germline V gene. Trimming took 1 base from V and 3 from J, leaving 7 bases between them.

CDR3 nucleotide sequence: TGCGCCAGCAGCCAAGCTCGTTTCGGAGAAGCTTTCTTT. This translates into CASSQARFGEAFF. This chain links TRBV4-1 with TRBJ1-1, with D unresolved. Germline loops: CDR1 MGHRA, CDR2 YSYEKL. Trimming left V 1 base short and J 8 bases short, with 11 bases between. The CDR3 is 13 amino acids.

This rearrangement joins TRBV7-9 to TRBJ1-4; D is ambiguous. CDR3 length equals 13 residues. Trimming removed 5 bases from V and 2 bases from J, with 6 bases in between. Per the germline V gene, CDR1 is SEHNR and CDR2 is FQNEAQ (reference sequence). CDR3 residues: CASSDGTNEKLFF. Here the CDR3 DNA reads TGTGCCAGCAGCGACGGGACTAATGAAAAACTGTTTTTT.

The CDR3 DNA reads TGTGCCAGCAGCCCTCCAGGGGAAACTGAAGCTTTCTTT. The encoded protein is CASSPPGETEAFF. The chain couples TRBV7-9 to TRBJ1-1; maybe TRBD1 (6 bases). CDR1 and CDR2 (germline): SEHNR, FQNEAQ (reference sequence). Deletions cut 5 bases from V and 5 bases from J, with 12 bases between. The CDR3 sequence is 13 residues long.

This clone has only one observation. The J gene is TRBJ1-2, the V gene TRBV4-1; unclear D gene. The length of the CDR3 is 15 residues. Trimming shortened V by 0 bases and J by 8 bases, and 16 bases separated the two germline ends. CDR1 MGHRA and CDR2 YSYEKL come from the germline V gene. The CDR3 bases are TGCGCCAGCAGCCAAGAAGTCGGCAGCGGTGGGGGCTACACCTTC. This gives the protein CASSQEVGSGGGYTF.

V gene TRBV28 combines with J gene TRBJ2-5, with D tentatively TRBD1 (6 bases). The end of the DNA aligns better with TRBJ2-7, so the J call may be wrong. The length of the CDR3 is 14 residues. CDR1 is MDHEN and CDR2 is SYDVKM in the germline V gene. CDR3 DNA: TGTGCCAGCAGTGAGAACAGGGTAGGGGACGAGCAGTACTTC. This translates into CASSENRVGDEQYF.

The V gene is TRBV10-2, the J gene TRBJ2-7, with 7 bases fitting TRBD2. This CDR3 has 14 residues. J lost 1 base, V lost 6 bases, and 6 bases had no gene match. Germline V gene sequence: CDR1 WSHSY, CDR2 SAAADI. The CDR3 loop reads CASRDAGLSYEQYF. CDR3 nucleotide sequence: TGCGCCAGCAGGGACGCGGGACTATCCTACGAGCAGTACTTC.